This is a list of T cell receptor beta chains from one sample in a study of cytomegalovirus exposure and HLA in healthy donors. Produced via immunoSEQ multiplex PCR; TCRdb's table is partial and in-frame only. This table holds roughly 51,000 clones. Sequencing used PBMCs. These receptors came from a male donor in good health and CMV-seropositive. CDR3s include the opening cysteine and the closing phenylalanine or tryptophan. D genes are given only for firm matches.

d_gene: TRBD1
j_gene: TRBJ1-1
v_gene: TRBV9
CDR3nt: TGTGCCAGCAGCTTCAGGGACAGGGCCACTGAAGCTTTCTTT
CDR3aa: CASSFRDRATEAFF

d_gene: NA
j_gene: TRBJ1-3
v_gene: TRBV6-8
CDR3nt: TGTGCCAGCAGTTACTCCCGGACCGGGATACTGTCCTCGAGGGCTGGAAACACCATATATTTT
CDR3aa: CASSYSRTGILSSRAGNTIYF

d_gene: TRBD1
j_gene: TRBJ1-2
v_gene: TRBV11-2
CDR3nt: TGTGCCAGCAGCGCCCAGGGGGTCTGGTTTAACTATGGCTACACCTTC
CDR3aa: CASSAQGVWFNYGYTF

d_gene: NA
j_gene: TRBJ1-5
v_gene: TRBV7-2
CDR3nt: TGTGCCAGCAGCTTTCCAACGGTGTATAGCAATCAGCCCCAGCATTTT
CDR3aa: CASSFPTVYSNQPQHF

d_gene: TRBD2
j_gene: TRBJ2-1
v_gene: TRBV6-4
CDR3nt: TGTGCCAGCAGTGTATGGCCGGGAGGCTCCTACAATGAGCAGTTCTTC
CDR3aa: CASSVWPGGSYNEQFF

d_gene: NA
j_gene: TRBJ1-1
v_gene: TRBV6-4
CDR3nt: TGTGCCAGCAGGGGGGGTGACACTGAAGCTTTCTTT
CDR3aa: CASRGGDTEAFF

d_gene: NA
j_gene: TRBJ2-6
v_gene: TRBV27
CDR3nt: TGTGCCAGCCGAGTTTCCGCTGGGGCCAACGTCCTGACTTTC
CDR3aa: CASRVSAGANVLTF

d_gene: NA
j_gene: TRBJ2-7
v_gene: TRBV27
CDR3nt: TGTGCCAGCAGTTCCTCTCGGGGGACCGAGCAGTACTTC
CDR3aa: CASSSSRGTEQYF

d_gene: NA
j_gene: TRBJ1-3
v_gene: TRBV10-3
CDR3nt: TGTGCCATCAGTGGGCCAGGCGCAAGCTCTGGAAACACCATATATTTT
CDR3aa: CAISGPGASSGNTIYF

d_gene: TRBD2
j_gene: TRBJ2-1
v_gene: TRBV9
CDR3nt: TGTGCCAGCAGCGTAGAGGGCGGGGGGGCGGCAGATGAGCAGTTCTTC
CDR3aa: CASSVEGGGAADEQFF

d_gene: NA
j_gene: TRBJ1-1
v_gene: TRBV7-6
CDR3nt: TGTGCCAGCACATTACGCCCAGTCGACACTGAAGCTTTCTTT
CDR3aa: CASTLRPVDTEAFF

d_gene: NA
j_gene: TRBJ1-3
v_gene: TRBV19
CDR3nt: TGTGCCACCTCCTCGTTTGCAGGGCCTGGAAACACCATATATTTT
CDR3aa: CATSSFAGPGNTIYF

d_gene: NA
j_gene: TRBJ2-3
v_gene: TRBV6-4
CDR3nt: TGTGCCAGCAGTGAGGAGGGGACAGATACGCAGTATTTT
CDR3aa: CASSEEGTDTQYF

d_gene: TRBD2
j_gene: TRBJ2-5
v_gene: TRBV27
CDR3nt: TGTGCCAGCAGTGGGGGACTAGCGGGGGGGAAGCAAGAGACCCAGTACTTC
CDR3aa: CASSGGLAGGKQETQYF

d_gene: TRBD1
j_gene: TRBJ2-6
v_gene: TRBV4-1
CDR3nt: TGCGCCAGCAGCCAGGAGACAGGGGCGGGCAACGTCCTGACTTTC
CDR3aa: CASSQETGAGNVLTF

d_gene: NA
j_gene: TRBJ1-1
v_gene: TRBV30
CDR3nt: TGTGCCTGGAACAACCAACCCACTGAAGCTTTCTTT
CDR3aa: CAWNNQPTEAFF

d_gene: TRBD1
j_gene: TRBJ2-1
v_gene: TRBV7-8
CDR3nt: TGTGCCAGCAGCATAACCGGGACAGGGTGGGTTGAGCAGTTCTTC
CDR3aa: CASSITGTGWVEQFF

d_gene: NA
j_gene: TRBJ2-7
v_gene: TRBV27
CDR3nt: TGTGCCAGCAGTTTATTTAGCGACTACGAGCAGTACTTC
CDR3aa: CASSLFSDYEQYF

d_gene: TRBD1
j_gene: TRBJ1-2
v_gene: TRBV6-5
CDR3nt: TGTGCCAGCAGTTCGGGGGACAGGGACTACACCTTC
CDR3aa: CASSSGDRDYTF

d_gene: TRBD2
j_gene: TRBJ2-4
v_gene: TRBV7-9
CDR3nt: TGTGCCAGCAGCTTAGGGCTAGTCGCCGGGACTAGCTGGAACATTCAGTACTTC
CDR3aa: CASSLGLVAGTSWNIQYF

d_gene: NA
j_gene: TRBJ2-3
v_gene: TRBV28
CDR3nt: TGTGCCAGCAGACTACCGGACATACTCGGGGGTACGCAGTATTTT
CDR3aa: CASRLPDILGGTQYF

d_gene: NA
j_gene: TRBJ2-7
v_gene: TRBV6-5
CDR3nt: TGTGCCAGCAGTAACCAACAGGGCGAGCAGTACTTC
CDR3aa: CASSNQQGEQYF

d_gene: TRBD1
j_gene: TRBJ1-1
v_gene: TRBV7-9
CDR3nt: TGTGCCAGCAGACTTTGGGACAGGGGAACTGAAGCTTTCTTT
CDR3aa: CASRLWDRGTEAFF

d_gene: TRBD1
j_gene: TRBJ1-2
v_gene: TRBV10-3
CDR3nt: TGTGCCACCCGCAATGGGACAGTAAATGGCTACACCTTC
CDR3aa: CATRNGTVNGYTF

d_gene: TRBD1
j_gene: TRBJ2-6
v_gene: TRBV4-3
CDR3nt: TGCGCCAGCAGCAGTACCGGGACAGGGCCTGGGGCCAACGTCCTGACTTTC
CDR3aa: CASSSTGTGPGANVLTF

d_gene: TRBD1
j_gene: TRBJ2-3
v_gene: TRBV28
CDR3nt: TGTGCCAGCAGTCAAGGGACAGCACCGCAGTATTTT
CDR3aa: CASSQGTAPQYF

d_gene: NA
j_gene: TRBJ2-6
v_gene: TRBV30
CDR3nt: TGTGCCTGGGGGGATTTGGGACTCAACTCTGGGGCCAACGTCCTGACTTTC
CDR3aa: CAWGDLGLNSGANVLTF

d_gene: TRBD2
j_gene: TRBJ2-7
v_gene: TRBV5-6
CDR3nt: TGTGCCAGCAGCTTGGTGGGGGGGGAGGCCTACGAGCAGTACTTC
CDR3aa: CASSLVGGEAYEQYF

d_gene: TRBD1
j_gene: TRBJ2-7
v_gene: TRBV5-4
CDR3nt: TGTGCCAGCAGCTTGGAATGGGACAGAAGCTACGAGCAGTACTTC
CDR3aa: CASSLEWDRSYEQYF

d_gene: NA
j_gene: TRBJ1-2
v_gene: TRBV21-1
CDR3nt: TGTGCCAGCACCTCTGAATCGGGACAGGGCCTCAACGGCTATGGCTACACCTTC
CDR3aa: CASTSESGQGLNGYGYTF

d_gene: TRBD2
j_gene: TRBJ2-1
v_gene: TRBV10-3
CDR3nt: TGTGCCATCAGTGGGCCTAGCGGGGGGGCGAGTGAGCAGTTCTTC
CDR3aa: CAISGPSGGASEQFF

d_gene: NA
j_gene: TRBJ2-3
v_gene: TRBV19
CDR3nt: TGTGCCAGTAGTAGTTTGAAAGGCGGGACAGATACGCAGTATTTT
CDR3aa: CASSSLKGGTDTQYF

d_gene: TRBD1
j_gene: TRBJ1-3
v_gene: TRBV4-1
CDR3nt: TGCGCCAGCAGCCAAGGGGACAGGCGCTCTGGAAACACCATATATTTT
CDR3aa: CASSQGDRRSGNTIYF

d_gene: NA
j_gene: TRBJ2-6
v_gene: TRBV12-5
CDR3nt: TGTGCTAGTGGTTTGGCCGGACAAGGCTCTGGGGCCAACGTCCTGACTTTC
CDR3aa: CASGLAGQGSGANVLTF

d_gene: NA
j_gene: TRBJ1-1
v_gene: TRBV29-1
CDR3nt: TGCAGCGTTCAAGGGGGGGGCAGGACTGAAGCTTTCTTT
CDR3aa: CSVQGGGRTEAFF

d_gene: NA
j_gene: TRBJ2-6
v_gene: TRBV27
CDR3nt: TGTGCCAGCAGTAACCCCAGGGGCTCTGGGGCCAACGTCCTGACTTTC
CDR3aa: CASSNPRGSGANVLTF